This TCR beta chain was identified in a study of cytomegalovirus exposure and HLA in healthy donors. In the PCR, 60 Vbeta and 13 Jbeta primers were used. Profiled with immunoSEQ multiplex PCR; TCRdb holds only in-frame clones, not every one. The data show roughly 200,000 clones, approximately 85% seen once. The source is a woman in her fifties or sixties in good health and CMV-seronegative. Sequenced input: PBMCs.

CDR3 coding DNA: TGTGCCAGCAGTTTGAGGGTCTCCGCCGGCGAGCAGTACTTC. It yields the protein CASSLRVSAGEQYF. This chain links TRBV28 with TRBJ2-7; tentatively, D is TRBD2 (5 bases). Trimming took off 3 bases at V and 6 bases at J, with 15 bases between the two ends. The CDR3 extends over 14 amino acids. Germline V CDR1 and CDR2: MDHEN, SYDVKM.